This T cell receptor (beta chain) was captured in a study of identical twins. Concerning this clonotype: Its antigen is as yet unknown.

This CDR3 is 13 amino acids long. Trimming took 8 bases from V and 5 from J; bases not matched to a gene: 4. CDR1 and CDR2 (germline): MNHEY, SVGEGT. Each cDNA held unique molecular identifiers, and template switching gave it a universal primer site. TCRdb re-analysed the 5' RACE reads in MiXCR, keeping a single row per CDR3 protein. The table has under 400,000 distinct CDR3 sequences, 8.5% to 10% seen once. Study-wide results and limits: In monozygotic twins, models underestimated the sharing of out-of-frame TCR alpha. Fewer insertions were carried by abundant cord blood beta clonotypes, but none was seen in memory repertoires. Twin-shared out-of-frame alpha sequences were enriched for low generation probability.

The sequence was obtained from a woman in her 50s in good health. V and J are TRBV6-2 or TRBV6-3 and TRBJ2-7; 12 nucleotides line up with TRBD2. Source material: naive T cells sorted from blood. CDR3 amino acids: CASGLAGGDEQYF. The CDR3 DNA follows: TGTGCCAGCGGTCTAGCGGGAGGGGACGAGCAGTACTTC.